A single sample is the source of the 30 T cell receptor beta chains below, sequenced in a study of T cells in women clearing cervical HPV infection. Data came from immunoSEQ multiplex PCR; TCRdb stores just in-frame clones and leaves some out. The repertoire table contains about 46,000 clones. What was sequenced was blood buffy coat. The receptor source for this set is a woman aged 18 to 75 with a cervical HPV16 infection that either progressed to CIN3+ or cleared (not recorded which).

Turning to this clone: The read falls 3 residues short of the CDR3 end, and the missing part is taken from the germline J gene. The chain recombines TRBV30 with TRBJ2-7; the D call may be TRBD1 or TRBD2 (5 bases each). Trimming left V 8 bases short and J 0 bases short, with 14 bases between. Germline V gives CDR1 GTSNPN, CDR2 SVGIG (reference sequence). This CDR3 has 13 residues. CDR3 DNA, as far as it was read: TGTGCCGGCGACGAGGGGAGCTCCTACGAG. This sequence encodes CAGDEGSSYE. The complete CDR3 protein is CAGDEGSSYEQYF.

The sequenced CDR3 bases are TGTGCCAGCAGTGACGGGACAATCCACTATGGC. Translated, it gives CASSDGTIHYG. The full CDR3 reads CASSDGTIHYGYTF. The chain uses TRBV2 and TRBJ1-2; a weak D match, TRBD1 (6 bases). The read gets to within 3 residues of the CDR3 end, and the germline J gene fills in the rest. Trimming removed 3 bases at V and 3 bases at J, with 11 bases between. The V gene's germline CDR1 is SNHLY and CDR2 FYNNEI. The CDR3 runs 14 residues. Supplemented by reference TRBV2 and TRBJ1-2, the full variable domain reads EPEVTQTPSHQVTQMGQEVILRCVPISNHLYFYWYRQILGQKVEFLVSFYNNEISEKSEIFDDQFSVERPDGSNFTLKIRSTKLEDSAMYFCASSDGTIHYGYTFGSGTRLTVV.

With regard to this clone: The read terminates 3 residues ahead of where the CDR3 ends, so the germline J gene completes it. V is TRBV20-1 and J is TRBJ2-7; possibly TRBD2 for D (6 bases). Germline V lookup: CDR1 DFQATT, CDR2 SNEGSKA (reference sequence). The ends were cut back, 6 bases at V and 3 bases at J, with 12 bases in the middle. This CDR3 spans 12 amino acids. CDR3 protein: CSARDFGYEQYF. The sequenced part of the CDR3 DNA is TGCAGTGCAAGGGACTTCGGCTACGAG.

For this clone: Read data end 3 residues before the CDR3 end; the end is taken from the germline J gene. J is TRBJ2-7 and V is TRBV4-2; 10 bases align to TRBD2. This CDR3 region has 17 residues. Germline-derived CDR1 and CDR2 are LGHNA and YNFKEQ. Unmatched junction bases numbered 6, after V lost 0 bases and J lost 1 base. The chain's CDR3 is CASSQDFRAGGSYEQYF. The CDR3 bases that were read are TGTGCCAGCAGCCAAGACTTCAGAGCGGGAGGGTCCTACGAG.

Concerning this clone: The read falls 3 residues short of the CDR3 end, and the missing part is taken from the germline J gene. V and J are TRBV5-6 and TRBJ2-7, with 12 bases matching TRBD2. V dropped 3 bases and J dropped 5; count of bases not matched to a gene: 6. This CDR3 contains 15 residues. The germline gives CDR1 SGHDT, CDR2 YYEEEE. CDR3 bases read: TGTGCCAGCAGCTCCCTAGCGGGAGGGAACGACGAG. Translating gives CASSSLAGGNDE. Given in full, the CDR3 is CASSSLAGGNDEQYF.

With respect to this clone: A read error may account for a junction end that differs from germline. With the read ending 3 residues before the CDR3 end, the germline J gene is used to fill in that end. The same CDR3 also results from other DNA sequences found in this sample. This chain uses TRBV19 with TRBJ1-2, with D unresolved. The germline V gene encodes CDR1 LNHDA and CDR2 SQIVND (reference sequence). The CDR3 covers 13 residues. CDR3 DNA, as far as it was read: TGTGCCAGTAGTATAGGCGAAGGGTATGGT. Encoded protein: CASSIGEGYG. The whole CDR3 protein reads CASSIGEGYGYTF.

As for this clone: Read sequence stops 3 residues before the CDR3 end, and the germline J gene provides the missing end. Other DNA sequences in this sample translate to the same CDR3. The chain couples TRBV19 to TRBJ1-1; D possibly corresponds to TRBD1 (5 bases). V was cut by 3 bases and J by 4 bases, with 12 bases left in between. The V gene's germline CDR1 is LNHDA and CDR2 SQIVND (reference sequence). The CDR3 sequence is 14 residues long. The sequenced CDR3 bases are TGTGCCAGTAGTATTCAAGGGGCGAGCACTGAA. This encodes CASSIQGASTE. The whole CDR3 protein is CASSIQGASTEAFF.

As concerns this clone: The read halts 3 residues ahead of the CDR3 end, with the missing end drawn from the germline J gene. This sequence joins TRBV11-3 and TRBJ1-1, with 10 bases aligning to TRBD1. Germline CDR1 SGHNT, CDR2 YENEEA. There are 13 residues in the CDR3. The covered CDR3 bases are TGTGCCAGCAGCTTACGGACAGGGGGGGAA. It encodes CASSLRTGGE. The whole CDR3 protein is CASSLRTGGEAFF.

About this clone itself: Read coverage stops 3 residues before the CDR3 terminus; the germline J gene supplies the remainder. V usage is TRBV20-1 and J usage is TRBJ2-7, with D perhaps TRBD1 (5 bases). Germline loops: CDR1 DFQATT, CDR2 SNEGSKA (reference sequence). The CDR3 contains 12 residues. V was clipped by 7 bases and J by 0 bases, with 10 bases between them. CDR3 DNA (partial): TGCAGTGAAGGGGCTAGCTCCTACGAG. Translation gives CSEGASSYE. The entire CDR3 reads CSEGASSYEQYF.

Notes on this clone: From the germline J gene comes the end of the CDR3, since the read stops 3 residues before it. The chain employs TRBV7-8 and TRBJ2-7, with D uncertain. This CDR3 region has 15 residues. The V gene lost 10 bases and the J gene lost 4 bases, with 23 bases spanning the gap. Germline V gene sequence: CDR1 SGHVS, CDR2 FQNEAQ. CDR3 DNA (partial): TGTGCCACTCAGAAAAACAGCCAGACATTTTACGAG. Translated: CATQKNSQTFYE. The complete CDR3 reads CATQKNSQTFYEQYF.

The CDR3 loop reads CSASSWGQGEQYF. CDR3 DNA, as far as it was read: TGCAGCGCTTCAAGCTGGGGGCAGGGCGAG. The gene calls are TRBV29-1 and TRBJ2-7; weak D call: TRBD1 (6 bases). Read coverage stops 3 residues before the CDR3 terminus; the germline J gene supplies the remainder. This CDR3 comprises 13 residues. Germline CDR1 reads SQVTM; CDR2 reads ANQGSEA. V was clipped by 7 bases and J by 6 bases, with 19 bases between them.

About this clone: The CDR3 end is not reached by the read, which stops 3 residues before it; the germline J gene fills it in. The chain carries TRBV5-1 and TRBJ1-5, with D possibly TRBD1 on 5 matching bases. V gave up 3 bases and J gave up 4 bases, with 11 bases separating them. Germline V CDR1 and CDR2: SGHRS, YFSETQ. The length of the CDR3 is 14 residues. CDR3 protein: CASSWSGQNQPQHF. The sequenced CDR3 bases are TGCGCCAGCAGCTGGAGTGGACAAAATCAGCCC.

On this clone itself: With the read ending 3 residues before the CDR3 end, the germline J gene is used to fill in that end. The rearrangement links TRBV18 to TRBJ2-3, with D unresolved. Germline CDR1 is KGHSH and CDR2 is LQKENI. This CDR3 has 16 amino acids. The part of the CDR3 DNA that was read is TGTGCCAGCTCACCTAATACAGCTCTAAGCAATCAGCCG. Its translation is CASSPNTALSNQP. The whole CDR3 protein is CASSPNTALSNQPQYF.

About this clone: From the germline J gene comes the end of the CDR3, since the read stops 3 residues before it. The chain employs TRBV19 and TRBJ1-5; 9 bases match TRBD1. This CDR3 comprises 14 residues. Germline values: CDR1 LNHDA, CDR2 SQIVND (reference sequence). Trimming at V came to 4 bases and at J to 6 bases, leaving 4 bases not matched to a gene. The CDR3 reads CASSTGQGPQPQHF. CDR3 DNA (partial): TGTGCCAGTAGTACGGGACAGGGCCCTCAGCCC.

Of note for this clone: The junction differs from germline at one of its ends, possibly a read error. Other DNA sequences from this sample encode an identical CDR3 as well. CDR3 sequence: CASSTDSYGYTF. CDR3 DNA, as far as it was read: TGTGCCAGTAGTACTGACAGCTATGGT. V usage is TRBV19 and J usage is TRBJ1-2; a possible D gene is TRBD1 (5 bases). The CDR3 end is not reached by the read, which stops 3 residues before it; the germline J gene fills it in. This CDR3 has 12 amino acids. Germline-derived CDR1 and CDR2 are LNHDA and SQIVND (reference sequence).

On this clone itself: The CDR3 end lies 3 residues beyond the end of the read and is filled in from the germline J gene. The rearrangement uses TRBV18 and TRBJ2-2; no clear D gene. CDR3 size: 15 residues. V lost 5 bases, J lost 7 bases, and 17 bases lay in between. Germline V gene data show CDR1 as KGHSH and CDR2 as LQKENI. The DNA read from the CDR3 is TGTGCCAGCTCAGATTCCGGGTTGTATGGCGGGGAG. This sequence encodes CASSDSGLYGGE. The whole CDR3 protein is CASSDSGLYGGELFF. Combining the CDR3 with reference TRBV18 and TRBJ2-2 gives the whole variable domain NAGVMQNPRHLVRRRGQEARLRCSPMKGHSHVYWYRQLPEEGLKFMVYLQKENIIDESGMPKERFSAEFPKEGPSILRIQQVVRGDSAAYFCASSDSGLYGGELFFGEGSRLTVL.

In regard to this clone: The read is 3 residues too short to cover the CDR3 end, so that end is filled in from the germline J gene. The chain carries TRBV19 and TRBJ2-3; 9 positions agree with TRBD1. This CDR3 comprises 16 residues. Germline CDR1 reads LNHDA; CDR2 reads SQIVND (reference sequence). The CDR3 DNA, read in part, is TGTGCCAGTAGTATCGTTTGGGGACAGGGTGGCCAGCCG. This sequence encodes CASSIVWGQGGQP. In full, the CDR3 reads CASSIVWGQGGQPQYF. The variable domain in full, completed from reference TRBV19 and TRBJ2-3, reads DGGITQSPKYLFRKEGQNVTLSCEQNLNHDAMYWYRQDPGQGLRLIYYSQIVNDFQKGDIAEGYSVSREKKESFPLTVTSAQKNPTAFYLCASSIVWGQGGQPQYFGPGTRLTVL.

Here the CDR3 reads CASRNGDRVGNEKLFF. The part of the CDR3 DNA that was read is TGTGCCAGCAGAAACGGGGACAGGGTAGGGAATGAAAAA. V and J are TRBV6-4 and TRBJ1-4; 9 bases line up with TRBD1. The read comes to an end 3 residues before the CDR3 does, leaving the germline J gene to fill in the end. The V segment lost 6 bases and the J segment 5 bases; nucleotides outside the gene matches: 10. CDR3 length: 16 amino acids. The V gene's germline CDR1 is MRHNA and CDR2 SNTAGT.

In regard to this clone: A read error may produce the germline difference seen at one junction end. The CDR3 extends 3 residues past the end of the read, so its final part is completed from the germline J gene. The sample carries other DNA sequences with the same CDR3. J is TRBJ1-3 and V is TRBV18; a weak D match, TRBD1 (6 bases). Per the germline V gene, CDR1 is KGHSH and CDR2 is LQKENI. The CDR3 totals 16 residues. CDR3 DNA (partial): TGTGCCAGCTCACAAGGGGACATTGCTTCTGGAAACACA. Translation gives CASSQGDIASGNT. In full, the CDR3 reads CASSQGDIASGNTIYF.

In the case of this clone: The missing CDR3 end, 3 residues past where the read stops, is filled in from the germline J gene. The rearrangement joins TRBV5-6 to TRBJ2-4; the match to TRBD1 covers 9 bases. Germline V lookup: CDR1 SGHDT, CDR2 YYEEEE. CDR3 length: 15 residues. V shed 4 bases, J shed 8 bases, and the junction held 10 bases outside the gene matches. The CDR3 reads CASSGEGQGLDIQYF. CDR3 DNA (partial): TGTGCCAGCAGCGGAGAGGGACAGGGCCTTGACATT.

Remarks on this clone: The CDR3 is cut off 3 residues early in the read; its end comes from the germline J gene. V is TRBV30 and J is TRBJ2-2; 8 nucleotides match TRBD1. Germline V gene lookup returns CDR1 GTSNPN and CDR2 SVGIG (reference sequence). V shed 3 bases and J 4 bases; nucleotides not matched to a gene: 7. The CDR3 runs 15 residues. The DNA read from the CDR3 is TGTGCCTGGAGAGAAAGGGACAGGTGCACCGGGGAG. This encodes CAWRERDRCTGE. The whole CDR3 protein is CAWRERDRCTGELFF.

As concerns this clone: The read gets to within 3 residues of the CDR3 end, and the germline J gene fills in the rest. The chain is built from TRBV5-6 and TRBJ2-7; D is perhaps TRBD1 (6 bases). The CDR3 is made up of 15 amino acids. The germline V gene has CDR1 SGHDT and CDR2 YYEEEE. Trimming pared 1 base from V and 3 bases from J, leaving 14 bases between. The part of the CDR3 DNA that was read is TGTGCCAGCAGCTTGTCCCCGGCAGGGGACTACGAG. The encoded protein is CASSLSPAGDYE. The complete CDR3 reads CASSLSPAGDYEQYF.

CDR3 sequence reads: CATNRGQGFTGELFF. Partial CDR3 DNA: TGTGCCACCAACCGCGGACAGGGTTTCACCGGGGAG. This chain links TRBV19 with TRBJ2-2, with 8 positions matching TRBD1. The read is 3 residues too short to cover the CDR3 end, so that end is filled in from the germline J gene. Germline-derived CDR1 and CDR2 are LNHDA and SQIVND (reference sequence). The CDR3 is 15 residues long. J lost 4 bases, V lost 10 bases, and 11 bases had no gene match.

The covered CDR3 bases are TGTGCCATCAGTTCTACAGATTCCTACGAG. Its protein product is CAISSTDSYE. The whole CDR3 region reads CAISSTDSYEQYF. The chain is built from TRBV10-3 and TRBJ2-7; D is unresolved. The read ends 3 residues before the CDR3 terminus; that terminus is restored from the germline J gene. Trimming pared 5 bases from V and 1 base from J, leaving 9 bases between. The germline V gene encodes CDR1 ENHRY and CDR2 SYGVKD. CDR3 length equals 13 residues.

Concerning this clone itself: The CDR3 extends 3 residues past the end of the read, so its final part is completed from the germline J gene. This rearrangement joins TRBV20-1 to TRBJ2-3; D uncertain. V shed 0 bases and J shed 4 bases, with 14 bases lying between them. CDR1 is DFQATT, CDR2 SNEGSKA, per germline (reference sequence). The CDR3 runs to 15 residues. The CDR3: CSAREYYKSSDTQYF. Incomplete CDR3 DNA: TGCAGTGCTAGAGAATACTATAAGTCTTCAGATACG.

With regard to this clone: The CDR3 extends 3 residues past the end of the read, so its final part is completed from the germline J gene. V is TRBV29-1 and J is TRBJ2-1; TRBD1 matches at 7 bases. V lost 6 bases to trimming and J lost 7 bases; unmatched junction nucleotides: 6. The CDR3 runs to 12 residues. CDR1 SQVTM and CDR2 ANQGSEA come from the germline V gene. CDR3 amino acids: CSVDGQANEQFF. The part of the CDR3 DNA that was read is TGCAGCGTCGATGGACAGGCTAATGAG.

Turning to this clone: Read data end 3 residues before the CDR3 end; the end is taken from the germline J gene. The J gene is TRBJ2-1, the V gene TRBV5-1; D remains ambiguous. This CDR3 comprises 14 residues. From germline, CDR1 is SGHRS and CDR2 YFSETQ. Trimming cost V 0 bases and J 0 bases, with 4 bases left between them. This CDR3 reads CASSLADSYNEQFF. The sequenced part of the CDR3 DNA is TGCGCCAGCAGCTTGGCAGACTCCTACAATGAG.

As for this clone: The sequence runs out 3 residues before the end of the CDR3; the remainder is reconstructed from the germline J gene. The genes are TRBV6-2 or TRBV6-3 and TRBJ2-3; a possible D gene is TRBD2 (6 bases). Trimming left V 8 bases short and J 6 bases short, with 18 bases between. Per the germline V gene, CDR1 is MNHEY and CDR2 is SVGEGT. The CDR3 has 14 amino acids. Incomplete CDR3 DNA: TGTGCCAGCCATCTCGGCGGGAACGCGGATACG. This translates into CASHLGGNADT. The entire CDR3 is CASHLGGNADTQYF.

On this clone itself: From the germline J gene comes the end of the CDR3, since the read stops 3 residues before it. The chain has TRBV24-1 and TRBJ2-3, with D maybe TRBD2 (6 bases). The CDR3 totals 12 residues. Germline lookup yields CDR1 KGHDR and CDR2 SFDVKD. The DNA read from the CDR3 is TGTGCCACCAGGGGTCGTGGGGGGACG. Translated, it gives CATRGRGGT. The complete CDR3 reads CATRGRGGTQYF.

On this clone: The DNA ends 3 residues before the CDR3 does, and the rest of the CDR3 is filled in from the germline J gene. V gene TRBV4-1 combines with J gene TRBJ1-2; 9 nucleotides align to TRBD1. The length of the CDR3 is 15 residues. Looked up from germline, CDR1 is MGHRA and CDR2 is YSYEKL. CDR3 loop: CASSQGGTGPWGYTF. CDR3 DNA, as far as it was read: TGCGCCAGCAGCCAAGGAGGGACAGGGCCATGGGGC.